This T cell receptor beta chain derives from a study of OX40 agonist ivuxolimab in advanced cancers. The CDR3 has 15 residues. The V gene's germline CDR1 is SGHTA and CDR2 FQGNSA. V trimming: 5 bases; J trimming: 6 bases; junction bases outside the gene matches: 9. Clones were read by immunoSEQ multiplex PCR, and TCRdb kept only the in-frame ones, dropping some. In the table there are under 45,000 clones, approximately 80% of which are singletons. This chain connects TRBV7-2 to TRBJ2-7; 11 nucleotides align to TRBD1. The receptor was derived from an adult with an advanced solid tumor such as melanoma, head and neck, liver or kidney cancer. The sample was CD4+ or CD8+ T cells sorted from blood, taken in a trial of the OX40 agonist ivuxolimab. CDR3 sequence reads: CASSPGTGGLSEQYF. CDR3 sequence (DNA): TGTGCCAGCAGCCCGGGGACAGGGGGTCTCTCCGAGCAGTACTTC.